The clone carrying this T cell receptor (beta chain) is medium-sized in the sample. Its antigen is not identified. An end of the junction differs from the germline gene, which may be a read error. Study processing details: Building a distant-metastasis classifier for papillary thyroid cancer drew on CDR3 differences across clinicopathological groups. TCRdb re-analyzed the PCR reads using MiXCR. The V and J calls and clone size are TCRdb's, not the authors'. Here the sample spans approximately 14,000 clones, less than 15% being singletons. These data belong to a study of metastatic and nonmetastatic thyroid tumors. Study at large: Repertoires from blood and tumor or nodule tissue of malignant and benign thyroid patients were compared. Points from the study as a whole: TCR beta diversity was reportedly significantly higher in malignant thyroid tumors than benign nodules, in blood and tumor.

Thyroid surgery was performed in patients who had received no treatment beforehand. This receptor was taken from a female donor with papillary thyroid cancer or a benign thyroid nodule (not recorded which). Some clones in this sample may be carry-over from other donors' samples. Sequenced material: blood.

CDR3 residues: CSSGRAYEQYF. Here the CDR3 DNA reads TGCTCTAGCGGGAGGGCCTACGAGCAGTACTTC. The rearrangement joins TRBV28 to TRBJ2-7; 12 nucleotides align to TRBD2. This CDR3 is 11 amino acids long. CDR1 is MDHEN and CDR2 is SYDVKM in the germline V gene.